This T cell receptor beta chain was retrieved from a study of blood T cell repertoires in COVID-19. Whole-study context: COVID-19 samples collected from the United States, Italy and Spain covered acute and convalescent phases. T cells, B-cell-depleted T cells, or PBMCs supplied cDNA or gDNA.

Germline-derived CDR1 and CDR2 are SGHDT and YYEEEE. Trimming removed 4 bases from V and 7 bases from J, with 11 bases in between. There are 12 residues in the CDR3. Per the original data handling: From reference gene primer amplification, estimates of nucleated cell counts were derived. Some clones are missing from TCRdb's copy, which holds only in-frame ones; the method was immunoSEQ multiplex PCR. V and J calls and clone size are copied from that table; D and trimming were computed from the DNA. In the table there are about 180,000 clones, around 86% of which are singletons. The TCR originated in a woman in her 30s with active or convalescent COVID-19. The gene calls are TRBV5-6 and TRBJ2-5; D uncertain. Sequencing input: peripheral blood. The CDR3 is CASSPNVGTQYF. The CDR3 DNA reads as TGTGCCAGCAGCCCGAATGTCGGGACCCAGTACTTC. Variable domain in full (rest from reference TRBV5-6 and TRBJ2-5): DAGVTQSPTHLIKTRGQQVTLRCSPKSGHDTVSWYQQALGQGPQFIFQYYEEEERQRGNFPDRFSGHQFPNYSSELNVNALLLGDSALYLCASSPNVGTQYFGPGTRLLVL.